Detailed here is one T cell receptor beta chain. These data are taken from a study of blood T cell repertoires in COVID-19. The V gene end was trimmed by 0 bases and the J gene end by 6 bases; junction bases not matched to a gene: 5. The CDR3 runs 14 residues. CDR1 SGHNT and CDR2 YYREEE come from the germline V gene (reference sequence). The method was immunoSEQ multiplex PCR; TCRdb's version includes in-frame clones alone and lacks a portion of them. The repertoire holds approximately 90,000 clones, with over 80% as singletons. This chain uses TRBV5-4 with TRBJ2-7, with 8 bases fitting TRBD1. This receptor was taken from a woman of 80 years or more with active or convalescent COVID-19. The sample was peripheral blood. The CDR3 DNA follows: TGTGCCAGCAGCTTGGCGGACAGGGTAAGCGAGCAGTACTTC. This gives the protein CASSLADRVSEQYF.